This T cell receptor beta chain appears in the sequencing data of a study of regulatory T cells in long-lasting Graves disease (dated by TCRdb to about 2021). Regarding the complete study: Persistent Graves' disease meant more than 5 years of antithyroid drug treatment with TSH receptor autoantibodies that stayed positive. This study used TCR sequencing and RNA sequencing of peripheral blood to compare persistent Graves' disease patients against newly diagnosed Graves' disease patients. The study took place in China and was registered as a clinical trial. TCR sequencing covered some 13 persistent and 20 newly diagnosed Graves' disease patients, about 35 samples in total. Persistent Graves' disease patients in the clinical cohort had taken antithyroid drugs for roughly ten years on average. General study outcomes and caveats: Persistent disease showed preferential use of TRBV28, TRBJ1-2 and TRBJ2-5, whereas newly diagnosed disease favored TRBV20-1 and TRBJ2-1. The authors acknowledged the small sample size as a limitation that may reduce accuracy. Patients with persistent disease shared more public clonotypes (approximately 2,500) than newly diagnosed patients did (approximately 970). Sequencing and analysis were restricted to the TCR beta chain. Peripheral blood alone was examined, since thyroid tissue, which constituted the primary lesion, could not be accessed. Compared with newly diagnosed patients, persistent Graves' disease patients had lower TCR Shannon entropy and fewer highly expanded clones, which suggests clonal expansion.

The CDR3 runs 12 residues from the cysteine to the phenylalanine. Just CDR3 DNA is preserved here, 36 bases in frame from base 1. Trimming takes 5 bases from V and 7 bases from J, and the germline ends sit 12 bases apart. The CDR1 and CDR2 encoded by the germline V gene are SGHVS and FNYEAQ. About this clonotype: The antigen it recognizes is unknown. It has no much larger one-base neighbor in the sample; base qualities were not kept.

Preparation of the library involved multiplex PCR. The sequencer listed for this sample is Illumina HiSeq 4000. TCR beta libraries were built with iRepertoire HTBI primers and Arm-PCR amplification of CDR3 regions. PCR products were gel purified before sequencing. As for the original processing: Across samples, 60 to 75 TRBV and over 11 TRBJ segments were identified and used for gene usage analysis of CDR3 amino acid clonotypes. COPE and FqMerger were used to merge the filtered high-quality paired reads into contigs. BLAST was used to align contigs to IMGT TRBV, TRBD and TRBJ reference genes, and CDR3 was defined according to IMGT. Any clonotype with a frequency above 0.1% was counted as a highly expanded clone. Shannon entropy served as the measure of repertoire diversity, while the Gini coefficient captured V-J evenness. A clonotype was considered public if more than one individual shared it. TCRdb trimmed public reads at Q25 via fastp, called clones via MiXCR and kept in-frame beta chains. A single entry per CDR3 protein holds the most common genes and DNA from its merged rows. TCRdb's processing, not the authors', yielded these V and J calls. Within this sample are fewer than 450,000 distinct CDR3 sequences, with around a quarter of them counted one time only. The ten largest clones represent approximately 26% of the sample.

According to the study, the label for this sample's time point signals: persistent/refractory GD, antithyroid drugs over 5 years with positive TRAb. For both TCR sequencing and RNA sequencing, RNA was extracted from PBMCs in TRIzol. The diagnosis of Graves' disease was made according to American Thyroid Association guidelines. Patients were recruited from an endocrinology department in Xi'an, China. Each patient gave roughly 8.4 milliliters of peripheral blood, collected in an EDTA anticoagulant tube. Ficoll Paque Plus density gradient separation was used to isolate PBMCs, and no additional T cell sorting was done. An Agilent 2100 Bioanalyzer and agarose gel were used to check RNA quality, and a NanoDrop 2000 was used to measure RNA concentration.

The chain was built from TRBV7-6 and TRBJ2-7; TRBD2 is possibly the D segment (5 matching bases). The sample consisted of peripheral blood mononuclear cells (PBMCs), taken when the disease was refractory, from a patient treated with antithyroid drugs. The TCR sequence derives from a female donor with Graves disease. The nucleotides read TGTGCCAGCAGCGAGGGTCGGAGGGAGCAGTACTTC. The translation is CASSEGRREQYF.